The 27 T cell receptor beta chains given below trace back to one sample, sequenced in a study of T cells after posttransplantation cyclophosphamide (dated by TCRdb to 2016 to 2018). Receptor amplification or capture employed the immunoSEQ multiplex PCR assay. In TCRdb, the immuneACCESS table is reduced to in-frame sequences with V and J assigned. These tables do not hold every clone; where another copy was compared, an unresolved V gene accounts for under half, and the others remain unexplained. The sample includes tens of thousands of clones, with about 94% observed a single time. Jointly, the top ten make up under 3% of the sample. Input material: PBMCs. Receptors originate from a woman in her twenties or thirties in good health and a related stem cell transplant donor.

The V and J genes are TRBV6-6 and TRBJ1-2, with a weak D call TRBD1 (6 bases). The V and J ends lost 6 bases and 6 bases respectively, with 14 bases between them. Germline loops: CDR1 MNHNY, CDR2 SVGAGI (reference sequence). CDR3 size: 13 residues. CDR3 region: CASSYPGADGYTF. The CDR3 DNA reads as TGTGCCAGCAGCTACCCAGGGGCGGATGGCTACACCTTC.

J is TRBJ1-6 and V is TRBV6-1; D gene ambiguous. Trimming took off 2 bases at V and 7 bases at J, with 6 bases between the two ends. Germline values: CDR1 MNHNS, CDR2 SASEGT. CDR3 length: 13 residues. The CDR3 loop reads CASSEQINSPLHF. Written as DNA, the CDR3 is TGTGCCAGCAGTGAACAGATAAATTCACCCCTCCACTTT.

This rearrangement joins TRBV19 to TRBJ2-1, with 7 bases that match TRBD1. The CDR3 loop spans 14 amino acids. V gave up 8 bases and J gave up 6 bases; unmatched junction bases: 10. From germline, CDR1 is LNHDA and CDR2 SQIVND (reference sequence). CDR3 DNA sequence: TGTGCCAGTGGAGCGACAGGGCCCATCAATGAGCAGTTCTTC. Amino acids: CASGATGPINEQFF. Based on the CDR3 plus reference TRBV19 and TRBJ2-1, the full variable domain is DGGITQSPKYLFRKEGQNVTLSCEQNLNHDAMYWYRQDPGQGLRLIYYSQIVNDFQKGDIAEGYSVSREKKESFPLTVTSAQKNPTAFYLCASGATGPINEQFFGPGTRLTVL.

The rearrangement joins TRBV7-2 to TRBJ1-3; 7 positions agree with TRBD1. After removal of 1 base from V and 3 bases from J, the junction contained 6 bases not matched to a gene. The CDR3 is 16 amino acids. Looked up from germline, CDR1 is SGHTA and CDR2 is FQGNSA. CDR3 residues: CASSLGGAGGGNTIYF. The DNA for the CDR3 is TGTGCCAGCAGCTTAGGTGGGGCAGGGGGTGGAAACACCATATATTTT.

The CDR3 sequence: CASSLLGSTGTDTQYF. CDR3 DNA: TGTGCCAGCAGCTTGCTAGGGTCGACGGGCACAGATACGCAGTATTTT. The V and J genes are TRBV5-6 and TRBJ2-3; D uncertain. This CDR3 region has 16 residues. CDR1 SGHDT and CDR2 YYEEEE come from the germline V gene. V dropped 1 base and J dropped 1 base, with 13 bases sitting between them. Based on the CDR3 plus reference TRBV5-6 and TRBJ2-3, the full variable domain is DAGVTQSPTHLIKTRGQQVTLRCSPKSGHDTVSWYQQALGQGPQFIFQYYEEEERQRGNFPDRFSGHQFPNYSSELNVNALLLGDSALYLCASSLLGSTGTDTQYFGPGTRLTVL.

This chain joins TRBV27 and TRBJ1-5; TRBD1 matches at 11 bases. The V segment lost 5 bases and the J segment 4 bases; nucleotides outside the gene matches: 4. The CDR3 is 15 residues long. Germline V CDR1 and CDR2: MNHEY, SMNVEV (reference sequence). In nucleotides, the CDR3 is TGTGCCAGCAGTCGGGGGACAGGGGGAAATCAGCCCCAGCATTTT. Protein sequence: CASSRGTGGNQPQHF.

J is TRBJ2-1 and V is TRBV9; 9 bases are a match to TRBD2. Germline V gene data show CDR1 as SGDLS and CDR2 as YYNGEE. CDR3 length: 16 residues. Trimming removed 0 bases from V and 2 bases from J; junction bases left unmatched: 3. The CDR3: CASSVGSSGAYNEQFF. The CDR3, as DNA: TGTGCCAGCAGCGTAGGGTCTAGCGGGGCCTACAATGAGCAGTTCTTC.

The V gene is TRBV6-4, the J gene TRBJ2-1, with D maybe TRBD1 (6 bases). V lost 2 bases, J lost 5 bases, and 13 bases lay in between. Germline lookup yields CDR1 MRHNA and CDR2 SNTAGT. This CDR3 has 15 residues. CDR3 protein: CASSDGGAGHNEQFF. In DNA form, the CDR3 reads TGTGCCAGCAGTGACGGGGGCGCAGGCCACAATGAGCAGTTCTTC.

V usage is TRBV2 and J usage is TRBJ2-1; 8 bases match TRBD1. The trim removed 2 bases at V and 9 bases at J, leaving 9 bases unmatched. The V gene's germline CDR1 is SNHLY and CDR2 FYNNEI. The CDR3 runs to 15 residues. The CDR3 region is CASSERMQGAGEQFF. The DNA of the CDR3 is TGTGCCAGCAGTGAAAGGATGCAGGGGGCAGGTGAGCAGTTCTTC.

This sequence joins TRBV6-5 and TRBJ1-2; 7 bases are a match to TRBD1. Germline-derived CDR1 and CDR2 are MNHEY and SVGAGI. There are 15 residues in the CDR3. J gave up 6 bases and V 2 bases, and 9 bases lay outside the gene matches. This CDR3 is CASSYQGTGVDGYTF. The CDR3 DNA follows: TGTGCCAGCAGTTACCAGGGAACAGGGGTCGATGGCTACACCTTC.

The chain recombines TRBV2 with TRBJ2-2, with 8 bases fitting TRBD2. The ends lost 8 bases at V and 7 bases at J; junction bases unmatched: 6. The V gene's germline CDR1 is SNHLY and CDR2 FYNNEI. The length of the CDR3 is 13 residues. The CDR3 here is CASGAGGHGELFF. The CDR3 DNA is TGTGCCAGCGGGGCGGGGGGTCACGGGGAGCTGTTTTTT. Looking up the rest from reference TRBV2 and TRBJ2-2 gives the full variable domain: EPEVTQTPSHQVTQMGQEVILRCVPISNHLYFYWYRQILGQKVEFLVSFYNNEISEKSEIFDDQFSVERPDGSNFTLKIRSTKLEDSAMYFCASGAGGHGELFFGEGSRLTVL.

J is TRBJ2-7 and V is TRBV18, with D perhaps matching TRBD1 (7 bases). In germline, CDR1 is KGHSH, CDR2 LQKENI. The CDR3 runs to 17 residues. V was shortened by 2 bases and J by 0 bases, with 17 bases between the two germline ends. Here the CDR3 DNA reads TGTGCCAGCTCACCAGAGGCCCGACAGGGACTCTCCTACGAGCAGTACTTC. Its translation is CASSPEARQGLSYEQYF.

The chain has TRBV28 and TRBJ2-5; unclear D gene. Germline V gene sequence: CDR1 MDHEN, CDR2 SYDVKM. V gave up 3 bases and J gave up 1 base, with 15 bases separating them. The CDR3 covers 16 residues. CDR3 loop: CASSFVTGSVQETQYF. The CDR3 nucleotides are TGTGCCAGCAGTTTCGTTACCGGGTCTGTCCAAGAGACCCAGTACTTC. Drawing the rest from reference TRBV28 and TRBJ2-5, the complete variable domain is DVKVTQSSRYLVKRTGEKVFLECVQDMDHENMFWYRQDPGLGLRLIYFSYDVKMKEKGDIPEGYSVSREKKERFSLILESASTNQTSMYLCASSFVTGSVQETQYFGPGTRLLVL.

This chain connects TRBV2 to TRBJ1-1, with a weak D call TRBD1 (5 bases). Germline V gene sequence: CDR1 SNHLY, CDR2 FYNNEI. The CDR3 is 16 residues long. V gave up 7 bases and J gave up 4 bases, with 22 bases separating them. For the CDR3, the DNA is TGTGCCAGCACTCCCATATCGCCAGGGTCGGGCACTGAAGCTTTCTTT. Residues: CASTPISPGSGTEAFF.

This clone was counted between two and nine times. The chain is built from TRBV19 and TRBJ2-2, with D perhaps assigned TRBD1 or TRBD2 (6 bases each). This CDR3 spans 14 amino acids. Trimming removed 3 bases at V and 5 bases at J, with 10 bases between. CDR1 is LNHDA and CDR2 is SQIVND in the germline V gene (reference sequence). Written as DNA, the CDR3 is TGTGCCAGTAGTATCGGGGGCCGAACCGGGGAGCTGTTTTTT. Translated: CASSIGGRTGELFF.

This sequence joins TRBV18 and TRBJ1-2, with 8 bases that match TRBD1. V lost 9 bases to trimming and J lost 4 bases; unmatched junction nucleotides: 10. The germline gives CDR1 KGHSH, CDR2 LQKENI. CDR3 length: 14 amino acids. The DNA for the CDR3 is TGTGCCAGTTTGGGACAGGACTCTCCCTATGGCTACACCTTC. It specifies CASLGQDSPYGYTF.

This clone has a single count. V gene TRBV28 combines with J gene TRBJ1-5, with no clear D. The germline V gene encodes CDR1 MDHEN and CDR2 SYDVKM. The CDR3 has 15 amino acids. V dropped 1 base and J dropped 0 bases, with 7 bases sitting between them. The CDR3 spells CASSLFRGSNQPQHF. CDR3 coding DNA: TGTGCCAGCAGTTTATTCCGGGGTAGCAATCAGCCCCAGCATTTT.

The V call is TRBV4-1, the J call TRBJ1-5; 8 nucleotides align to TRBD1. V trimming: 2 bases; J trimming: 4 bases; junction bases outside the gene matches: 7. The length of the CDR3 is 16 residues. Germline CDR1 is MGHRA and CDR2 is YSYEKL. The CDR3 region has the DNA TGCGCCAGCAGCCAATGGCCCAGGGGGCGGAATCAGCCCCAGCATTTT. It yields the protein CASSQWPRGRNQPQHF.

The J gene is TRBJ2-3, the V gene TRBV25-1; D unclear. Trimming stripped 4 bases from V and 3 bases from J, with 2 bases between. CDR3 length: 11 amino acids. Germline lookup yields CDR1 MGHDK and CDR2 SYGVNS. In nucleotides, the CDR3 is TGTGCCAGCAGTGTAACAGATACGCAGTATTTT. This codes for CASSVTDTQYF.

This chain joins TRBV18 and TRBJ1-5; unclear D gene. Deletions cut 3 bases from V and 0 bases from J, with 9 bases between. CDR1 is KGHSH and CDR2 is LQKENI in the germline V gene. CDR3 length: 15 amino acids. The DNA of the CDR3 is TGTGCCAGCTCACCGTCCACACCTAGCAATCAGCCCCAGCATTTT. Translated: CASSPSTPSNQPQHF.

This chain joins TRBV6-1 and TRBJ1-1, with D possibly being TRBD1 (6 bases). The CDR3 consists of 13 residues. Germline CDR1 and CDR2: MNHNS and SASEGT. Trimming removed 7 bases from V and 7 bases from J, with 16 bases in between. The chain's CDR3 is CASNTDRHGEAFF. The CDR3 DNA sequence: TGTGCCAGCAACACTGACAGGCACGGTGAAGCTTTCTTT.

This chain uses TRBV4-3 with TRBJ1-1; D unclear. Trimming shortened V by 3 bases and J by 7 bases, and 12 bases separated the two germline ends. The CDR3 has 13 residues. Per germline, CDR1 LGHNA and CDR2 YSLEER. The CDR3 loop reads CASSHKGKGEAFF. The CDR3 DNA reads TGCGCCAGCAGCCATAAAGGTAAAGGTGAAGCTTTCTTT.

This clone was counted a single time. The V gene is TRBV4-1, the J gene TRBJ2-3; maybe TRBD1 (5 bases). Germline V CDR1 and CDR2: MGHRA, YSYEKL. CDR3 size: 16 residues. Trimming left V 1 base short and J 2 bases short, with 13 bases between. The CDR3 bases are TGCGCCAGCAGCCAAGGTCGCTCGACAGACACAGATACGCAGTATTTT. Protein product: CASSQGRSTDTDTQYF.

V gene TRBV18 combines with J gene TRBJ2-2, with no clear D. The CDR3 consists of 14 residues. The germline V gene encodes CDR1 KGHSH and CDR2 LQKENI. V shed 3 bases and J shed 0 bases, with 5 bases lying between them. The CDR3 is CASSPLANTGELFF. The CDR3 region has the DNA TGTGCCAGCTCACCTCTAGCGAACACCGGGGAGCTGTTTTTT.

This sequence joins TRBV29-1 and TRBJ1-2; TRBD1 agrees at 7 bases. This CDR3 has 16 amino acids. The junction had 9 bases not matched to a gene; V was cut back by 0 bases and J by 2 bases. From germline, CDR1 is SQVTM and CDR2 ANQGSEA. DNA of the CDR3: TGCAGCGTTGAAGAGACCCATTGGACAGGCAACTATGGCTACACCTTC. It is translated as CSVEETHWTGNYGYTF.

The V gene is TRBV14, the J gene TRBJ2-1, with D maybe TRBD1 (6 bases). Per germline, CDR1 SGHDN and CDR2 FVKESK. The V end was cut by 2 bases, the J end by 6 bases, with 17 bases between. This CDR3 spans 16 amino acids. This CDR3 reads CASSQWWDAGANEQFF. CDR3 in DNA: TGTGCCAGCAGCCAATGGTGGGACGCAGGGGCCAATGAGCAGTTCTTC.

The chain has TRBV6-5 and TRBJ1-3, with 7 bases matching TRBD1. J gave up 1 base and V 6 bases, and 9 bases lay outside the gene matches. Per the germline V gene, CDR1 is MNHEY and CDR2 is SVGAGI. The CDR3 covers 16 residues. DNA of the CDR3: TGTGCCAGCAGCTACCAGGGGGGGGCTTCTGGAAACACCATATATTTT. Translating gives CASSYQGGASGNTIYF.